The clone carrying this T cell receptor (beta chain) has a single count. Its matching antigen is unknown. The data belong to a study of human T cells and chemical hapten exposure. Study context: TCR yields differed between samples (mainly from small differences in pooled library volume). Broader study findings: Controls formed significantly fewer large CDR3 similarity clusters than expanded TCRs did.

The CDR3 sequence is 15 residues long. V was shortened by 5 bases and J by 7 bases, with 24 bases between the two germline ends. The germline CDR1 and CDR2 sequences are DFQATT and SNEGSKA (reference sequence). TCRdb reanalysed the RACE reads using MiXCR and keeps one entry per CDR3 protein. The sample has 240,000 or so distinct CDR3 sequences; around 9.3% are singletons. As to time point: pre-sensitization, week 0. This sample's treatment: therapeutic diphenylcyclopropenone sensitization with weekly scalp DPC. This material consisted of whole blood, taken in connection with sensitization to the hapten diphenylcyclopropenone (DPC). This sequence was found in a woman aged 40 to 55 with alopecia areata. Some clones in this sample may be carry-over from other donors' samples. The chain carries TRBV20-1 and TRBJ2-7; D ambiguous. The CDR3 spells CSAVATAFPRFEQYF. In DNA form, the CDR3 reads TGCAGTGCTGTAGCCACAGCTTTCCCCCGGTTTGAGCAGTACTTC.